These 10 T cell receptor beta chains originate from one sample sequenced in a study of T cell responses to AZD1222 COVID-19 vaccine. The protocol was immunoSEQ multiplex PCR, while the TCRdb copy is restricted to in-frame clones and leaves out a portion. This table holds over 100,000 clones, roughly 89% found once. The sequenced sample was peripheral blood, obtained on day 0 of AZD1222 vaccination. Receptors were obtained from an adult in good health.

The rearrangement uses TRBV11-1 and TRBJ1-2; D is perhaps TRBD1 (5 bases). V lost 5 bases and J 4 bases, leaving 8 bases between the germline ends. Germline V gene sequence: CDR1 SGHAT, CDR2 FQDESV (reference sequence). The CDR3 totals 12 residues. DNA for the CDR3: TGTGCCAGCAGCCCAGACAGCTATGGCTACACCTTC. Protein product: CASSPDSYGYTF.

The chain joins TRBV7-3 to TRBJ1-1; maybe TRBD1 (5 bases). V lost 4 bases to trimming and J lost 5 bases, with 11 bases between them. The CDR3 is 13 residues long. Germline V CDR1 and CDR2: SGHTA, FQGTGA. The CDR3 DNA reads TGTGCCAGCAGCTCCGGGGCGGGGACTGAAGCTTTCTTT. Translated, it gives CASSSGAGTEAFF.

J is TRBJ1-1 and V is TRBV11-2; no clear D. Trimming left V 8 bases short and J 3 bases short, with 16 bases between. Germline V gene data show CDR1 as SGHAT and CDR2 as FQNNGV. This CDR3 has 14 residues. The CDR3 reads CASAGGRVDTEAFF. CDR3 coding DNA: TGTGCCAGCGCGGGCGGGAGGGTGGACACTGAAGCTTTCTTT.

The V and J genes are TRBV27 and TRBJ1-5; D gene unclear. Germline-derived CDR1 and CDR2 are MNHEY and SMNVEV (reference sequence). V dropped 8 bases and J dropped 6 bases, with 11 bases sitting between them. The CDR3 is made up of 12 amino acids. CDR3 DNA sequence: TGTGCCAGCCAGGCGGTGGGTCAGCCCCAGCATTTT. This encodes CASQAVGQPQHF.

The chain has TRBV19 and TRBJ1-4; no definite D call. Trimming took off 3 bases at V and 3 bases at J, with 5 bases between the two ends. In germline, CDR1 is LNHDA, CDR2 SQIVND (reference sequence). This CDR3 has 13 residues. The CDR3 here is CASSILPNEKLFF. DNA of the CDR3: TGTGCCAGTAGTATTCTGCCTAATGAAAAACTGTTTTTT.

V and J are TRBV12-5 and TRBJ2-7; D remains unclear. The CDR3 totals 14 residues. Germline values: CDR1 LGHNT, CDR2 FRNRAP. The V end was cut by 4 bases, the J end by 1 base, with 11 bases between. In DNA form, the CDR3 reads TGTGCTAGTGGTTCGGACCCCGGGTCCTACGAGCAGTACTTC. Its protein product is CASGSDPGSYEQYF.

The CDR3 DNA follows: TGTGCCAGCAGCTTGATGGGAACTAATGAAAAACTGTTTTTT. The encoded protein is CASSLMGTNEKLFF. The rearrangement joins TRBV5-4 to TRBJ1-4; no clear D gene. Trimming removed 1 base from V and 1 base from J, with 5 bases in between. This CDR3 has 14 amino acids. CDR1 is SGHNT and CDR2 is YYREEE in the germline V gene (reference sequence).

Written as DNA, the CDR3 is TGTGCCAGTAGTATAGCTAATGCGGGGGGCGCCGGTTCACCCCTCCACTTT. Protein: CASSIANAGGAGSPLHF. This chain connects TRBV19 to TRBJ1-6; the D gene is possibly TRBD1 (6 bases). Germline lookup yields CDR1 LNHDA and CDR2 SQIVND (reference sequence). The V end was cut by 1 base, the J end by 9 bases, with 19 bases between. The CDR3 runs 17 residues.

V usage is TRBV4-3 and J usage is TRBJ1-3, with D maybe TRBD1 (5 bases). The CDR3 is 14 residues long. V lost 6 bases and J lost 5, with 14 bases in between. Germline V CDR1 and CDR2: LGHNA, YSLEER. DNA for the CDR3: TGCGCCAGCAGTCCGGGGGGAGTTCGAAACACCATATATTTT. Residues: CASSPGGVRNTIYF.

This clone was counted a single time. The rearrangement joins TRBV4-3 to TRBJ1-6, with D possibly being TRBD1 (5 bases). This CDR3 has 13 residues. CDR1 LGHNA and CDR2 YSLEER come from the germline V gene. V was clipped by 4 bases and J by 8 bases, with 9 bases between them. CDR3 sequence (DNA): TGCGCCAGCAGCCTGGGGGGGGATTCACCCCTCCACTTT. Amino acids: CASSLGGDSPLHF.